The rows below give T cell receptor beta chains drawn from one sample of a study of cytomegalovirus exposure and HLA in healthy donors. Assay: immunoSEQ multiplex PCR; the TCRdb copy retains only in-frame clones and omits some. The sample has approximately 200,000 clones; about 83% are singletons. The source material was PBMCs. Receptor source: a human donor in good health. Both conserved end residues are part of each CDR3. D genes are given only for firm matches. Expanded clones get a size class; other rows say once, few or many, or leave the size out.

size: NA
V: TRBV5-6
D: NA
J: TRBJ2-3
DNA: TGTGCCAGCAGCTTGGGCGGAACTAGCACAGATACGCAGTATTTT
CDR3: CASSLGGTSTDTQYF

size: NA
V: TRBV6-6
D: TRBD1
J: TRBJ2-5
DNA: TGTGCCAGCAGTCCAACAGGGGGTGGCCAAGAGACCCAGTACTTC
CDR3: CASSPTGGGQETQYF

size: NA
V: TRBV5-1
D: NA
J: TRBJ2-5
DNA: TGCGCCAGCAGCCCCCCGACTGGGGGGGAGACCCAGTACTTC
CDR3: CASSPPTGGETQYF

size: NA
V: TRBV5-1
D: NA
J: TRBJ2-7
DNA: TGCGCCAGCAGCTTGGGCACAAGCTCCTACGAGCAGTACTTC
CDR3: CASSLGTSSYEQYF

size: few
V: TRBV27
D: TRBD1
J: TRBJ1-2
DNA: TGTGCCAGCAGTTTACGGGACAGGAGCTATGGCTACACCTTC
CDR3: CASSLRDRSYGYTF

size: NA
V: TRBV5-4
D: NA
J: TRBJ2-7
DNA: TGTGCCAGCAGCTTTTCGGACGAGCAGTACTTC
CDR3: CASSFSDEQYF

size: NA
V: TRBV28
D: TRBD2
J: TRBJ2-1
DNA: TGTGCCAGCAGTTCGCTAGCGGGAGGACCCTACAATGAGCAGTTCTTC
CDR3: CASSSLAGGPYNEQFF

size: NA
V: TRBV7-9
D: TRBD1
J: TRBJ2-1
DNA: TGTGCCAGCAGCTGGAGTCCCGGGACAGGGTCCAATGAGCAGTTCTTC
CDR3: CASSWSPGTGSNEQFF

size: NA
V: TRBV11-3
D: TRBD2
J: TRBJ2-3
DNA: TGTGCCAGCAGCCCCGGGACTAGCGGGAGGAACACAGATACGCAGTATTTT
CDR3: CASSPGTSGRNTDTQYF

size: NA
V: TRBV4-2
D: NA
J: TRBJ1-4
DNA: TGTGCCAGCGCTTGGGGGCAGGCTAATGAAAAACTGTTTTTT
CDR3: CASAWGQANEKLFF

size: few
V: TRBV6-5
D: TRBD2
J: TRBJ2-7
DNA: TGTGCCAGCAGGCCAGGACTAGCGGGAGGTTACGAGCAGTACTTC
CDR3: CASRPGLAGGYEQYF

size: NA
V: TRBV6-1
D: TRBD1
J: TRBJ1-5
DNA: TGTGCCAGCAGGCTATACAGGGGCGATCAGCCCCAGCATTTT
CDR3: CASRLYRGDQPQHF

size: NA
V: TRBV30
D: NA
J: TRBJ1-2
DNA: TGTGCCTGGAGTGCAAATAACTATGGCTACACCTTC
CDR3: CAWSANNYGYTF

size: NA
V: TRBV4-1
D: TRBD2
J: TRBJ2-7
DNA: TGCGCCAGCAGCCAAGACTCGGCTAGCGGTATTTTTGTACCTGCCTACGAGCAGTACTTC
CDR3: CASSQDSASGIFVPAYEQYF

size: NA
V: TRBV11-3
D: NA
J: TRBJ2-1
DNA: TGTGCCAGCAGCTCAGACAGTAACAATGAGCAGTTCTTC
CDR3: CASSSDSNNEQFF

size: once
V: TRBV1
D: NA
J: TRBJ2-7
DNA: TGCACCAGCAGCCAGCCGGGGGTTGCCCACGAGCAGTACTTC
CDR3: CTSSQPGVAHEQYF

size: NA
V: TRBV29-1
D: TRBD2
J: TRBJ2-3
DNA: TGCAGCGGAGATATAGCGGGAGTCACAGATACGCAGTATTTT
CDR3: CSGDIAGVTDTQYF

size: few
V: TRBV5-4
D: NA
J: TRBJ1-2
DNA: TGTGCCAGCAGCTTGTGGGGGGGCGATGGCTACACCTTC
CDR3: CASSLWGGDGYTF

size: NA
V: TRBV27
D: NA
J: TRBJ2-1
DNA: TGTGCCAGCAGTTTATCGTCTACTGAACCTTACAATGAGCAGTTCTTC
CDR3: CASSLSSTEPYNEQFF

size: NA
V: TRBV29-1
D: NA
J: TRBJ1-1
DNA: TGCAGCGCCCAGATGAACACTGAAGCTTTCTTT
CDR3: CSAQMNTEAFF

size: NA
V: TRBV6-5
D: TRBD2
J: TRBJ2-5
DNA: TGTGCCAGCAGTTACCAGTCTAGCGGTAATATAAAGACCCAGTACTTC
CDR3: CASSYQSSGNIKTQYF

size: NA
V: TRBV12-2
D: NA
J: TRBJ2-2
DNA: TGTGCAAGTCGCTTAGCGGCCCCTCCCAGCGGGAGGCTCGGGCGGACGAACACCGGGGAGCTGTTTTTT
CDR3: CASRLAAPPSGRLGRTNTGELFF

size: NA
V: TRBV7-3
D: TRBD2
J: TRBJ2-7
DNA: TGTGCCAGCAGCTCCACTAGCGGGAATTACGAGCAGTACTTC
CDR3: CASSSTSGNYEQYF

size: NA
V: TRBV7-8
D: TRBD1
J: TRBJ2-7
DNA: TGTGCCAGCACTCGAACCAGGGGGCTAGGAGAGCAGTACTTC
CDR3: CASTRTRGLGEQYF

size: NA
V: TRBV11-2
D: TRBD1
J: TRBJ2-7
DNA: TGTGCCAGCAGCTCCGGGACAGGGGGGTACTACGAGCAGTACTTC
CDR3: CASSSGTGGYYEQYF

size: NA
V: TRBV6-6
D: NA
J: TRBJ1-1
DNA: TGTGCCAGCAGCAGCGAGTCAGAAGCTTTCTTT
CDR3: CASSSESEAFF

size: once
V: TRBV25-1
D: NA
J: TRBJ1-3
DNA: TGTGCCAGCAGTGAATTTTTCAACCGGGGCACCATATATTTT
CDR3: CASSEFFNRGTIYF

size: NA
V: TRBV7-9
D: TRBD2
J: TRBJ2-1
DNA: TGTGCCAGCACCGTTGGGCTAGCGGCAAATGAGCAGTTCTTC
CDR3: CASTVGLAANEQFF

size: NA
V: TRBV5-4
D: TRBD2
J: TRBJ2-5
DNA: TGTGCCAGCAGCCAAGGGACTAGCGGCCAAGAGACCCAGTACTTC
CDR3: CASSQGTSGQETQYF

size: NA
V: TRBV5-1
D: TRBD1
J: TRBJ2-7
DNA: TGCGCCAGCAGCTTTGGCCGGACAGGAGACTACGAGCAGTACTTC
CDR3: CASSFGRTGDYEQYF

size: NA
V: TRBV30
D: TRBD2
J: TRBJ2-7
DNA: TGTGCCTGGAGTACTCTTAGCGGGAGGGATTACGAGCAGTACTTC
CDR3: CAWSTLSGRDYEQYF

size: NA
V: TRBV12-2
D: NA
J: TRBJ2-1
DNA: TGTGCAGGGGAGACCGGGACTAGAGTATACAATGAGCAGTTCTTC
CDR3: CAGETGTRVYNEQFF